This entry lists 5 T cell receptor beta chains sequenced from one sample in a study of blood T cell repertoires in COVID-19. TCRdb's table, derived via immunoSEQ multiplex PCR, lists solely in-frame clones and lacks some. The table has a few hundred thousand clones, approximately 85% seen once. Sequencing used PBMCs or T cells enriched from blood (not recorded which). These receptors came from a man aged 30 to 45 who had recovered from COVID-19.

The J gene is TRBJ1-6, the V gene TRBV27; 7 nucleotides match TRBD1. Germline CDR1 MNHEY, CDR2 SMNVEV (reference sequence). The CDR3 covers 17 residues. The V and J ends lost 5 bases and 8 bases, in that order; junction bases with no gene match: 15. The CDR3 DNA reads as TGTGCCAGCAGTCTCAACCCGACAGGGTGGGGATATTCACCCCTCCACTTT. Protein sequence: CASSLNPTGWGYSPLHF.

The chain employs TRBV2 and TRBJ2-1, with 8 positions matching TRBD1. The V gene end was trimmed by 6 bases and the J gene end by 8 bases; junction bases not matched to a gene: 15. The CDR3 spans 16 residues. Germline-derived CDR1 and CDR2 are SNHLY and FYNNEI. The chain's CDR3 is CASRRTSRGLIDEQFF. CDR3 nucleotides: TGTGCCAGCAGGAGGACAAGCAGGGGGCTTATCGATGAGCAGTTCTTC.

The chain is built from TRBV5-4 and TRBJ1-1, with 7 bases aligning to TRBD1. The V gene end was trimmed by 5 bases and the J gene end by 0 bases; junction bases not matched to a gene: 4. The CDR3 is 14 amino acids. Germline V lookup: CDR1 SGHNT, CDR2 YYREEE (reference sequence). The chain's CDR3 is CASRVQGMNTEAFF. The CDR3 bases are TGTGCCAGCAGGGTACAGGGGATGAACACTGAAGCTTTCTTT. Variable domain in full (rest from reference TRBV5-4 and TRBJ1-1): ETGVTQSPTHLIKTRGQQVTLRCSSQSGHNTVSWYQQALGQGPQFIFQYYREEENGRGNFPPRFSGLQFPNYSSELNVNALELDDSALYLCASRVQGMNTEAFFGQGTRLTVV.

There are a few counts of this clone. This chain links TRBV10-3 with TRBJ1-2, with TRBD1 matching 9 bases. CDR3 size: 13 residues. Germline loops: CDR1 ENHRY, CDR2 SYGVKD. With 6 bases clipped from V and 8 bases from J, the junction kept 7 bases outside the gene matches. The CDR3 sequence: CAISRQGGSGYTF. The CDR3 DNA reads TGTGCCATCAGCCGACAGGGGGGGAGCGGCTACACCTTC.

As DNA, the CDR3 is TGTGCCAGTAGTATAGTATCAGGGGGCGGTTCACCCCTCCACTTT. Translation gives CASSIVSGGGSPLHF. The J gene is TRBJ1-6, the V gene TRBV19; 8 bases line up with TRBD1. Germline trimming cut 1 base from V and 9 bases from J; bases unmatched to any gene: 5. The V gene's germline CDR1 is LNHDA and CDR2 SQIVND (reference sequence). The CDR3 is 15 residues long.